Listed below are T cell receptor beta chains from one sample, sequenced in a study of blood T cell repertoires in COVID-19. The table came from immunoSEQ multiplex PCR; TCRdb's copy has only in-frame clones and leaves some out. The sample consists of a few hundred thousand clones, 84% of them appearing once. Sequencing input: peripheral blood. The receptors shown here come from a woman aged 55-70 years who had recovered from COVID-19. The CDR3 runs from the conserved cysteine through the conserved F or W. A D gene is named only where the DNA matches it firmly. Where a row states a size, it is once, few, many or the class of an expanded clone; other rows omit it.

>.|TRBV5-1|TRBD1|TRBJ1-4
TGCGCCAGCAGCTCGACGGGACAGGGCCTTGAAAAACTGTTTTTT
CASSSTGQGLEKLFF
>.|TRBV2|TRBD1|TRBJ1-6
TGTGCCAGCAGCGGGACAGGGACAACCTATAATTCACCCCTCCACTTT
CASSGTGTTYNSPLHF
>.|TRBV18|.|TRBJ1-1
TGTGCCAGCTCACCACCTCTTGCGCGGGGCACTGAAGCTTTCTTT
CASSPPLARGTEAFF
>few|TRBV3-1/TRBV3-2|TRBD1|TRBJ2-7
TGTGCCAGCAGTCCCACTGACCGGGACAGAGCTTACGAGCAGTACTTC
CASSPTDRDRAYEQYF
>.|TRBV5-6|.|TRBJ1-1
TGTGCCAGCAGCTTGGGCAGGGAGAACACTGAAGCTTTCTTT
CASSLGRENTEAFF
>once|TRBV19|TRBD1|TRBJ2-6
TGTGCCATCCCCCCGGGACAGGACTCTGGGGCCAACGTCCTGACTTTC
CAIPPGQDSGANVLTF
>.|TRBV14|.|TRBJ1-2
TGTGCCAGCAGCCAGTCCAGATTGGTTGGCTACACCTTC
CASSQSRLVGYTF
>once|TRBV4-2|TRBD1|TRBJ1-5
TGTGCCAGCAGCCAAGTCCAAGGGGGCCTCTCTGCCCAGCATTTT
CASSQVQGGLSAQHF
>.|TRBV2|.|TRBJ1-2
TGTGCCAGCAGGCCCGACAGCTATGGCTACACCTTC
CASRPDSYGYTF
>.|TRBV9|.|TRBJ2-2
TGTGCCAGCAGCCTGGGAGGAGGGACCTACACCGGGGAGCTGTTTTTT
CASSLGGGTYTGELFF
>once|TRBV5-4|TRBD1|TRBJ1-1
TGTGCCAGCAGCTCGGGACAGCAGAACACTGAAGCTTTCTTT
CASSSGQQNTEAFF
>.|TRBV6-6|TRBD2|TRBJ2-1
TGTGCCAGCAGTTCAGCGGGGGCGAACTACAATGAGCAGTTCTTC
CASSSAGANYNEQFF
>.|TRBV5-6|TRBD1|TRBJ1-6
TGTGCCAGCAGCTTGGCTGACAGGGGTAATTCACCCCTCCACTTT
CASSLADRGNSPLHF
>.|TRBV9|.|TRBJ2-1
TGTGCCAGCAGTCCGGGGAGGGGGGACAATGAGCAGTTCTTC
CASSPGRGDNEQFF
>once|TRBV11-2|.|TRBJ1-6
TGTGCCAGCAGCTCCTCAGGGAAACCCTATAATTCACCCCTCCACTTT
CASSSSGKPYNSPLHF
>.|TRBV2|TRBD1|TRBJ1-2
TGTGCCAGCAGCGGACAGGGAAACTATGGCTACACCTTC
CASSGQGNYGYTF
>.|TRBV2|.|TRBJ1-1
TGTGCCGGGGGGACGGACACCACTGAAGCTTTCTTT
CAGGTDTTEAFF
>few|TRBV3-1/TRBV3-2|.|TRBJ1-4
TGTGCCAGCAGCCAGGACAGTGGAAATGAAAAACTGTTTTTT
CASSQDSGNEKLFF
>.|TRBV21-1|.|TRBJ1-1
.
CASSKGVGEGTEAFF
>.|TRBV2|TRBD2|TRBJ2-3
TGTGCCAGCAGTAGCGGGGGGGCGGGCACAGATACGCAGTATTTT
CASSSGGAGTDTQYF
>.|TRBV5-4|.|TRBJ2-1
TGTGCCAGCAGCCAGGGGACCACCTACAATGAGCAGTTCTTC
CASSQGTTYNEQFF
>.|TRBV7-8|.|TRBJ2-5
TGTGCCAGCAGCACCGGGACAATCCAAGAGACCCAGTACTTC
CASSTGTIQETQYF
>few|TRBV10-3|.|TRBJ1-1
TGTGCCTCTCTCGAAGGAGTGCGTACTGAAGCTTTCTTT
CASLEGVRTEAFF
>.|TRBV10-3|TRBD2|TRBJ2-3
TGTGCCATCAGTGTAACTAGCGGGGACACAGATACGCAGTATTTT
CAISVTSGDTDTQYF
>.|TRBV11-2|TRBD2|TRBJ2-1
TGTGCCAGCAGCTTGGTACTAGCGGGGGGGCACAATGAGCAGTTCTTC
CASSLVLAGGHNEQFF
>.|TRBV7-2|.|TRBJ1-1
TGTGCCAGCAGCTTGGAGATGAACACTGAAGCTTTCTTT
CASSLEMNTEAFF
>.|TRBV3-1/TRBV3-2|.|TRBJ2-7
TGTGCCAGCAGCCCCCGAACGACAGGAGAAACCTACGAGCAGTACTTC
CASSPRTTGETYEQYF
>.|TRBV4-1|.|TRBJ1-6
TGCGCCAGCAGCCAAGGACGGAGCTCCTATAATTCACCCCTCCACTTT
CASSQGRSSYNSPLHF
>.|TRBV19|TRBD1|TRBJ1-2
TGTGCCAGTAGTCCCCGACAGGGATCCTATGGCTACACCTTC
CASSPRQGSYGYTF
>.|TRBV2|TRBD2|TRBJ2-7
TGTGCCAGCAGAGAAACGAGCGGGGCCACCTACGAGCAGTACTTC
CASRETSGATYEQYF
>.|TRBV19|TRBD1|TRBJ1-1
TGTGCCAGTAGATTTCTGGACAGGGGGACCACTGAAGCTTTCTTT
CASRFLDRGTTEAFF
>.|TRBV6-1|TRBD1|TRBJ1-1
TGTGCCAGCAGTGAATTCGGGACAGCTTTTGAAGCTTTCTTT
CASSEFGTAFEAFF
>.|TRBV7-9|TRBD2|TRBJ2-1
TGTGCCAGCAGCTTAATAGCGGGGGCCTCCTACAATGAGCAGTTCTTC
CASSLIAGASYNEQFF
>.|TRBV18|.|TRBJ2-7
TGTGCCAGCTCACCCCAGTCCGGGACCTACGAGCAGTACTTC
CASSPQSGTYEQYF
>once|TRBV11-2|TRBD2|TRBJ2-7
TGTGCCAGCAGAGCTACTAGCGGGGCCTACGAGCAGTACTTC
CASRATSGAYEQYF
>.|TRBV6-2/TRBV6-3|.|TRBJ2-1
TGTGCCAGCAGTCGGAGGACTAGGGGGAGCTCCTACAATGAGCAGTTCTTC
CASSRRTRGSSYNEQFF
>.|TRBV6-8|TRBD2|TRBJ2-7
TGTGCCAGCAGTTACCTCGGACTAGCGGGGGTTCCCTCCTACGAGCAGTACTTC
CASSYLGLAGVPSYEQYF
>.|TRBV3-1/TRBV3-2|.|TRBJ2-4
TGTGCCAGCAGCCAAAAATCTAGCCAAAACATTCAGTACTTC
CASSQKSSQNIQYF
>.|TRBV6-5|.|TRBJ1-2
TGTGCCAGCAGTTACGGACCGGGATCCTACTATGGCTACACCTTC
CASSYGPGSYYGYTF
>once|TRBV5-4|TRBD1|TRBJ2-7
TGTGCCAGCCACCACGGGACAGGGGCCCGGGGTGCCGAGCAGTACTTC
CASHHGTGARGAEQYF
>.|TRBV9|TRBD1|TRBJ1-2
TGTGCCAGCAGCCCCGACAGGGCCTATGGCTACACCTTC
CASSPDRAYGYTF
>.|TRBV5-1|.|TRBJ1-6
TGCGCCAGCAGCTTGGTAGGGGGGGATTCACCCCTCCACTTT
CASSLVGGDSPLHF
>.|TRBV18|.|TRBJ1-1
TGTGCCAGCTCACCGGGGGGGCGTTTTACGACTGAAGCTTTCTTT
CASSPGGRFTTEAFF
>few|TRBV14|.|TRBJ1-1
TGTGCCAGCAGCCAAGGCTCTGGGAAGGTGGGGGAGGAGGCTTTCTTT
CASSQGSGKVGEEAFF
>few|TRBV12-3/TRBV12-4|TRBD1|TRBJ1-2
TGTGCCAGCAGATCGACAGGGATCTATGGCTACACCTTC
CASRSTGIYGYTF
>.|TRBV11-2|.|TRBJ2-2
TGTGCCAGCATCATCAGGGCCCCCGGGGAGCTGTTTTTT
CASIIRAPGELFF
>.|TRBV3-1/TRBV3-2|TRBD1|TRBJ1-2
TGTGCCAGCAGCCAAAATATGGGCAGGGGGCGGGCTGGCTACACCTTC
CASSQNMGRGRAGYTF
>.|TRBV7-9|.|TRBJ2-3
TGTGCCAGCAGCTTAGCGGCGGGTGCCTTCTCAGATACGCAGTATTTT
CASSLAAGAFSDTQYF
>.|TRBV18|TRBD1|TRBJ1-5
TGTGCCAGCTCACCCGGACAGGGTAGCAATCAGCCCCAGCATTTT
CASSPGQGSNQPQHF
>.|TRBV7-2|.|TRBJ1-6
TGTGCCAGCAGCCGCGGACAGTCGGATTCACCCCTCCACTTT
CASSRGQSDSPLHF